Listed below are T cell receptor beta chains from one sample, sequenced in a study of blood T cell repertoires in COVID-19. The method was immunoSEQ multiplex PCR; TCRdb's version includes in-frame clones alone and lacks a portion of them. The data show some 330,000 clones, approximately 90% seen once. Sequencing was done on a sample of peripheral blood. These receptors were obtained from a woman aged 50 to 60 with active or convalescent COVID-19. The CDR3 runs from the conserved cysteine through the conserved F or W. A D gene is named only where the DNA matches it firmly. Not all rows give a size; the values are once, few, many and, for expanded clones, a class.

clone_size: few; j_call: TRBJ1-3; v_call: TRBV7-2; d_call: NA; cdr3_aa: CASSFGGAGNTIYF; cdr3_nt: TGTGCCAGCAGCTTTGGCGGGGCTGGAAACACCATATATTTT
clone_size: NA; j_call: TRBJ2-1; v_call: TRBV6-2/TRBV6-3; d_call: TRBD1; cdr3_aa: CASSIRQGKSYNEQFF; cdr3_nt: TGTGCCAGCAGTATACGACAGGGAAAGAGCTACAATGAGCAGTTCTTC
clone_size: NA; j_call: TRBJ1-2; v_call: TRBV7-9; d_call: TRBD1; cdr3_aa: CASSFSLQGAGGYTF; cdr3_nt: TGTGCCAGCAGCTTTAGCCTACAGGGGGCTGGGGGCTACACCTTC
clone_size: NA; j_call: TRBJ1-2; v_call: TRBV7-9; d_call: NA; cdr3_aa: CASSLVAVGYTF; cdr3_nt: TGTGCCAGCAGCTTAGTCGCAGTTGGCTACACCTTC
clone_size: few; j_call: TRBJ1-1; v_call: TRBV6-1; d_call: NA; cdr3_aa: CASSQARKGVTEAFF; cdr3_nt: TGTGCCAGCAGTCAAGCCCGAAAGGGGGTCACTGAAGCTTTCTTT
clone_size: NA; j_call: TRBJ2-7; v_call: TRBV7-9; d_call: NA; cdr3_aa: CASSLASYYEQYF; cdr3_nt: TGTGCCAGCAGCTTAGCTAGTTACTACGAGCAGTACTTC
clone_size: NA; j_call: TRBJ2-7; v_call: TRBV7-3; d_call: NA; cdr3_aa: CASSLAGFGSEQYF; cdr3_nt: TGTGCCAGCAGCTTAGCCGGGTTTGGCTCCGAGCAGTACTTC
clone_size: NA; j_call: TRBJ2-1; v_call: TRBV6-2/TRBV6-3; d_call: NA; cdr3_aa: CASSYVSGSSYNEQFF; cdr3_nt: TGTGCCAGCAGTTACGTTAGCGGAAGCTCCTACAATGAGCAGTTCTTC
clone_size: NA; j_call: TRBJ2-3; v_call: TRBV11-2; d_call: NA; cdr3_aa: CASSLDGSLFTDTQYF; cdr3_nt: TGTGCCAGCAGCTTAGATGGCTCCTTGTTTACAGATACGCAGTATTTT
clone_size: NA; j_call: TRBJ2-1; v_call: TRBV21-1; d_call: NA; cdr3_aa: CASSKLGDWGYNEQFF; cdr3_nt: TGTGCCAGCAGCAAATTGGGGGACTGGGGATACAATGAGCAGTTCTTC
clone_size: NA; j_call: TRBJ2-7; v_call: TRBV6-2/TRBV6-3; d_call: NA; cdr3_aa: CASSYTGYSYEQYF; cdr3_nt: TGTGCCAGCAGTTACACGGGGTATTCCTACGAGCAGTACTTC
clone_size: NA; j_call: TRBJ1-2; v_call: TRBV7-9; d_call: NA; cdr3_aa: CASSSEDGLPGSYGYTF; cdr3_nt: TGTGCCAGCAGCTCAGAGGACGGACTCCCGGGAAGCTATGGCTACACCTTC
clone_size: few; j_call: TRBJ2-7; v_call: TRBV28; d_call: TRBD2; cdr3_aa: CASSSPTSGTYEQYF; cdr3_nt: TGTGCCAGCAGTTCCCCGACTAGCGGCACCTACGAGCAGTACTTC
clone_size: NA; j_call: TRBJ1-1; v_call: TRBV7-9; d_call: TRBD1; cdr3_aa: CASSTAMGQGDTEAFF; cdr3_nt: TGTGCCAGCAGCACCGCCATGGGACAGGGGGACACTGAAGCTTTCTTT
clone_size: NA; j_call: TRBJ2-5; v_call: TRBV7-2; d_call: NA; cdr3_aa: CASSLIPTVQETQYF; cdr3_nt: TGTGCCAGCAGCCTGATCCCGACAGTTCAAGAGACCCAGTACTTC
clone_size: NA; j_call: TRBJ2-2; v_call: TRBV5-1; d_call: TRBD2; cdr3_aa: CASSLVSGGNTGELFF; cdr3_nt: TGCGCCAGCAGCTTGGTTAGCGGGGGGAACACCGGGGAGCTGTTTTTT
clone_size: NA; j_call: TRBJ2-7; v_call: TRBV19; d_call: TRBD1; cdr3_aa: CASSISGGTGTYEQYF; cdr3_nt: TGTGCCAGTAGTATAAGCGGCGGGACAGGGACCTACGAGCAGTACTTC
clone_size: NA; j_call: TRBJ2-5; v_call: TRBV5-1; d_call: TRBD2; cdr3_aa: CASSDRLAGQETQYF; cdr3_nt: TGCGCCAGCAGCGATCGACTAGCGGGGCAAGAGACCCAGTACTTC
clone_size: NA; j_call: TRBJ1-1; v_call: TRBV20-1; d_call: NA; cdr3_aa: CSASWGAEAFF; cdr3_nt: TGCAGTGCTAGTTGGGGAGCTGAAGCTTTCTTT
clone_size: NA; j_call: TRBJ1-2; v_call: TRBV4-2; d_call: TRBD1; cdr3_aa: CASSHDGQGRGGDGYTF; cdr3_nt: TGTGCCAGCAGCCACGATGGACAGGGGCGAGGGGGTGATGGCTACACCTTC
clone_size: few; j_call: TRBJ1-6; v_call: TRBV6-6; d_call: NA; cdr3_aa: CASSSSDTGNSPLHF; cdr3_nt: TGTGCCAGCAGTAGTTCCGACACCGGAAATTCACCCCTCCACTTT
clone_size: NA; j_call: TRBJ1-1; v_call: TRBV27; d_call: NA; cdr3_aa: CASSSRQNTEAFF; cdr3_nt: TGTGCCAGCAGTTCCCGACAGAACACTGAAGCTTTCTTT
clone_size: NA; j_call: TRBJ1-3; v_call: TRBV7-2; d_call: TRBD1; cdr3_aa: CASSLSTGGGNTIYF; cdr3_nt: TGTGCCAGCAGCTTAAGTACAGGGGGCGGAAACACCATATATTTT
clone_size: NA; j_call: TRBJ2-7; v_call: TRBV25-1; d_call: NA; cdr3_aa: CASSGAGEQYF; cdr3_nt: TGTGCCAGCAGTGGTGCGGGGGAGCAGTACTTC
clone_size: NA; j_call: TRBJ1-5; v_call: TRBV6-1; d_call: NA; cdr3_aa: CASSEVRGGTQPQHF; cdr3_nt: TGTGCCAGCAGTGAAGTTAGAGGCGGTACTCAGCCCCAGCATTTT
clone_size: NA; j_call: TRBJ1-2; v_call: TRBV6-5; d_call: NA; cdr3_aa: CASSYAANYGYTF; cdr3_nt: TGTGCCAGCAGTTACGCGGCGAACTATGGCTACACCTTC
clone_size: NA; j_call: TRBJ1-1; v_call: TRBV5-4; d_call: NA; cdr3_aa: CASSLTGGADEAFF; cdr3_nt: TGTGCCAGCAGCCTGACGGGGGGGGCGGATGAAGCTTTCTTT
clone_size: NA; j_call: TRBJ1-5; v_call: TRBV6-6; d_call: NA; cdr3_aa: CASTRGANQPQHF; cdr3_nt: TGTGCCAGCACTCGAGGAGCGAATCAGCCCCAGCATTTT
clone_size: NA; j_call: TRBJ1-6; v_call: TRBV7-9; d_call: TRBD1; cdr3_aa: CASSSDRGRESPLHF; cdr3_nt: TGTGCCAGCAGCTCCGACAGGGGGCGCGAATCACCCCTCCACTTT
clone_size: NA; j_call: TRBJ2-2; v_call: TRBV5-8; d_call: NA; cdr3_aa: CASSLELGVPGPGELFF; cdr3_nt: TGTGCCAGCAGCTTGGAGTTAGGGGTTCCAGGTCCCGGGGAGCTGTTTTTT
clone_size: NA; j_call: TRBJ2-5; v_call: TRBV7-9; d_call: NA; cdr3_aa: CASTGAGFGETQYF; cdr3_nt: TGTGCCAGCACCGGGGCTGGCTTTGGGGAGACCCAGTACTTC
clone_size: NA; j_call: TRBJ1-1; v_call: TRBV5-1; d_call: TRBD1; cdr3_aa: CASSQTGWNTEAFF; cdr3_nt: TGCGCCAGCAGCCAGACAGGGTGGAACACTGAAGCTTTCTTT
clone_size: NA; j_call: TRBJ1-2; v_call: TRBV7-8; d_call: NA; cdr3_aa: CASSLGVTGNYGYTF; cdr3_nt: TGTGCCAGCAGCCTAGGAGTCACAGGGAACTATGGCTACACCTTC
clone_size: NA; j_call: TRBJ2-1; v_call: TRBV10-3; d_call: TRBD2; cdr3_aa: CATTQRGDNEQFF; cdr3_nt: TGTGCCACGACCCAGCGGGGAGACAATGAGCAGTTCTTC
clone_size: NA; j_call: TRBJ1-5; v_call: TRBV5-5; d_call: TRBD1; cdr3_aa: CASSLWQGAIQPQHF; cdr3_nt: TGTGCCAGCAGCTTGTGGCAGGGGGCGATCCAGCCCCAGCATTTT
clone_size: few; j_call: TRBJ1-4; v_call: TRBV6-5; d_call: NA; cdr3_aa: CAGGSLGSREKLFF; cdr3_nt: TGTGCCGGCGGGTCTTTGGGGTCGCGAGAAAAACTGTTTTTT
clone_size: NA; j_call: TRBJ2-5; v_call: TRBV5-1; d_call: TRBD1; cdr3_aa: CASNQGTAQETQYF; cdr3_nt: TGCGCCAGCAACCAAGGGACAGCCCAAGAGACCCAGTACTTC
clone_size: NA; j_call: TRBJ2-1; v_call: TRBV7-6; d_call: NA; cdr3_aa: CASSLVGGVYNEQFF; cdr3_nt: TGTGCCAGCAGCTTAGTCGGGGGAGTGTACAATGAGCAGTTCTTC
clone_size: few; j_call: TRBJ1-5; v_call: TRBV4-2; d_call: NA; cdr3_aa: CASSQAREGSQPQHF; cdr3_nt: TGTGCCAGCAGCCAAGCCAGGGAGGGGAGTCAGCCCCAGCATTTT
clone_size: NA; j_call: TRBJ1-1; v_call: TRBV10-3; d_call: NA; cdr3_aa: CAITPGNTEAFF; cdr3_nt: TGTGCCATCACCCCGGGGAACACTGAAGCTTTCTTT
clone_size: NA; j_call: TRBJ2-7; v_call: TRBV5-6; d_call: TRBD1; cdr3_aa: CASRRTGDSYEQYF; cdr3_nt: TGTGCCAGCAGAAGGACAGGCGACTCCTACGAGCAGTACTTC
clone_size: NA; j_call: TRBJ1-3; v_call: TRBV2; d_call: NA; cdr3_aa: CASSERSGNTIYF; cdr3_nt: TGTGCCAGCAGTGAACGCTCTGGAAACACCATATATTTT
clone_size: NA; j_call: TRBJ2-3; v_call: TRBV6-2/TRBV6-3; d_call: TRBD2; cdr3_aa: CASSYGLAHTMSDTQYF; cdr3_nt: TGTGCCAGCAGTTACGGACTAGCGCATACCATGTCAGATACGCAGTATTTT
clone_size: NA; j_call: TRBJ1-3; v_call: TRBV6-5; d_call: NA; cdr3_aa: CASSRGGSGNTIYF; cdr3_nt: TGTGCCAGCAGTCGAGGGGGCTCTGGAAACACCATATATTTT
clone_size: NA; j_call: TRBJ1-3; v_call: TRBV30; d_call: TRBD1; cdr3_aa: CAWIRTGSGNTIYF; cdr3_nt: TGTGCCTGGATCCGGACAGGGTCGGGAAACACCATATATTTT
clone_size: NA; j_call: TRBJ1-2; v_call: TRBV6-5; d_call: NA; cdr3_aa: CASRHTGHYGYTF; cdr3_nt: TGTGCCAGCAGACATACAGGGCACTATGGCTACACCTTC
clone_size: NA; j_call: TRBJ2-1; v_call: TRBV7-9; d_call: NA; cdr3_aa: CASSLVLSSYNEQFF; cdr3_nt: TGTGCCAGCAGCTTAGTTTTGAGCTCCTACAATGAGCAGTTCTTC
clone_size: NA; j_call: TRBJ2-5; v_call: TRBV9; d_call: TRBD2; cdr3_aa: CASSVELAGGLETQYF; cdr3_nt: TGTGCCAGCAGCGTAGAACTAGCGGGAGGGCTAGAGACCCAGTACTTC
clone_size: few; j_call: TRBJ1-1; v_call: TRBV28; d_call: TRBD1; cdr3_aa: CASSHAGTGGTEAFF; cdr3_nt: TGTGCCAGCAGCCACGCCGGGACAGGAGGGACTGAAGCTTTCTTT
clone_size: NA; j_call: TRBJ1-1; v_call: TRBV19; d_call: NA; cdr3_aa: CASSDKNTEAFF; cdr3_nt: TGTGCCAGTAGTGACAAGAACACTGAAGCTTTCTTT
clone_size: NA; j_call: TRBJ2-3; v_call: TRBV15; d_call: NA; cdr3_aa: CATSRGPPRGYAEDTQYF; cdr3_nt: TGTGCCACCAGCAGAGGGCCGCCCCGCGGGTACGCGGAAGATACGCAGTATTTT
clone_size: NA; j_call: TRBJ2-1; v_call: TRBV18; d_call: TRBD2; cdr3_aa: CASSPQGLAGANEQFF; cdr3_nt: TGTGCCAGCTCACCTCAGGGACTAGCGGGAGCTAATGAGCAGTTCTTC
clone_size: NA; j_call: TRBJ2-2; v_call: TRBV7-2; d_call: TRBD1; cdr3_aa: CASSSRQGVVTGELFF; cdr3_nt: TGTGCCAGCAGCTCCAGACAGGGGGTAGTCACCGGGGAGCTGTTTTTT
clone_size: NA; j_call: TRBJ1-3; v_call: TRBV19; d_call: TRBD1; cdr3_aa: CASRRTGGTGNTIYF; cdr3_nt: TGTGCCAGTAGGAGGACAGGGGGCACTGGAAACACCATATATTTT
clone_size: NA; j_call: TRBJ2-7; v_call: TRBV7-8; d_call: NA; cdr3_aa: CASSGGEIYEQYF; cdr3_nt: TGTGCCAGCAGCGGTGGGGAGATTTACGAGCAGTACTTC
clone_size: NA; j_call: TRBJ1-2; v_call: TRBV28; d_call: NA; cdr3_aa: CASSLTPGNNYGYTF; cdr3_nt: TGTGCCAGCAGTCTCACTCCCGGGAATAACTATGGCTACACCTTC
clone_size: few; j_call: TRBJ1-1; v_call: TRBV14; d_call: NA; cdr3_aa: CASSQRGILNTEAFF; cdr3_nt: TGTGCCAGCAGCCAACGGGGGATTTTGAACACTGAAGCTTTCTTT
clone_size: NA; j_call: TRBJ2-3; v_call: TRBV7-9; d_call: NA; cdr3_aa: CASSDPYHTDTQYF; cdr3_nt: TGTGCCAGCAGCGATCCCTACCACACAGATACGCAGTATTTT
clone_size: NA; j_call: TRBJ1-5; v_call: TRBV4-1; d_call: NA; cdr3_aa: CASSQAAGGQPQHF; cdr3_nt: TGCGCCAGCAGCCAAGCGGCGGGAGGTCAGCCCCAGCATTTT